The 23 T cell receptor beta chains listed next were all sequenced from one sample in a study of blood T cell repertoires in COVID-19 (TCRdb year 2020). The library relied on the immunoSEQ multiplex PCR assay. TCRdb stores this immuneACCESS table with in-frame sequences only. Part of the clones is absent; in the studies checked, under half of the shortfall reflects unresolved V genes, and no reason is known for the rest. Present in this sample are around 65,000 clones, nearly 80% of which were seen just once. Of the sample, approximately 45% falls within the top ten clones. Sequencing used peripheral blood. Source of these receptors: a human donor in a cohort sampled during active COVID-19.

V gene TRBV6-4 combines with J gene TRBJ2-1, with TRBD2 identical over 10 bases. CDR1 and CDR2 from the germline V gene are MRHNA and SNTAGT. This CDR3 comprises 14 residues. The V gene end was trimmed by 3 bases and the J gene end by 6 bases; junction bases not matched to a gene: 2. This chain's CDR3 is CASSEAGGPNEQFF. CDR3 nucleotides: TGTGCCAGCAGTGAAGCGGGGGGGCCCAATGAGCAGTTCTTC.

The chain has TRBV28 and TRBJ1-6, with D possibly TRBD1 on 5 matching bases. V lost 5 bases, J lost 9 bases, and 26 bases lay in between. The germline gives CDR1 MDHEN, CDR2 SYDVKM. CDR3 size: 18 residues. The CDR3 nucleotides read TGTGCCAGCAGTCCTCAAGGGGCCCAGGGATCTAGGAGTTCACCCCTCCACTTT. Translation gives CASSPQGAQGSRSSPLHF.

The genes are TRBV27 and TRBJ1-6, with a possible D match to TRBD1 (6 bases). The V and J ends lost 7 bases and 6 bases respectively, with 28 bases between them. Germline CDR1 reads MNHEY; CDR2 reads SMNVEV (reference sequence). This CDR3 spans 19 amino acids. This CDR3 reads CASTLRGYRATPSNSPLHF. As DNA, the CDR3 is TGTGCCAGCACTCTTAGGGGTTACAGGGCTACCCCCTCTAATTCACCCCTCCACTTT.

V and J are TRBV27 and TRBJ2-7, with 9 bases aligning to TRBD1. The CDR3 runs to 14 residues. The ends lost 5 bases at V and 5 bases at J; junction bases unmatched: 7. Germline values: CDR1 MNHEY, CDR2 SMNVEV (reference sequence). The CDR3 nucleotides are TGTGCCAGCAGTCGGACAGGGGTAGAAGACGAGCAGTACTTC. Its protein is CASSRTGVEDEQYF.

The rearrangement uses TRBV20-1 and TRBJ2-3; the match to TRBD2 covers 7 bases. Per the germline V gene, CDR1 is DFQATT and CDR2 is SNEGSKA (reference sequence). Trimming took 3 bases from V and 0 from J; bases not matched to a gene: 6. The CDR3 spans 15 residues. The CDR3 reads CSASWLAESTDTQYF. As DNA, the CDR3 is TGCAGTGCTAGTTGGCTAGCGGAGAGCACAGATACGCAGTATTTT.

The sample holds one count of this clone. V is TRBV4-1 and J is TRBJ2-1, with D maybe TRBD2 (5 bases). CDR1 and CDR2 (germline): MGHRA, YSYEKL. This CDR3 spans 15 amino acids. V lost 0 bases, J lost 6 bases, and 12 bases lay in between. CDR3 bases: TGCGCCAGCAGCCAAGAACGCGAACGGGGCAATGAGCAGTTCTTC. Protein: CASSQERERGNEQFF.

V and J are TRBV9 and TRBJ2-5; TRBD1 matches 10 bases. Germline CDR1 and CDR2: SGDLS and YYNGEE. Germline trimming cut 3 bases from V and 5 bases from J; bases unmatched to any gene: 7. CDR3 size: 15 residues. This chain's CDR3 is CASSAPGTGAETQYF. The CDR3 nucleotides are TGTGCCAGCAGCGCGCCCGGGACAGGGGCCGAGACCCAGTACTTC.

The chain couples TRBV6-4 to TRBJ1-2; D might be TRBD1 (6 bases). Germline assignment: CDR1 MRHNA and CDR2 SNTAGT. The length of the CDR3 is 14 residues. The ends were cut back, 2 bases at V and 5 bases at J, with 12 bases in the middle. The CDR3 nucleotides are TGTGCCAGCAGTGACGGCCAGGGGCTTTATGGCTACACCTTC. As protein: CASSDGQGLYGYTF.

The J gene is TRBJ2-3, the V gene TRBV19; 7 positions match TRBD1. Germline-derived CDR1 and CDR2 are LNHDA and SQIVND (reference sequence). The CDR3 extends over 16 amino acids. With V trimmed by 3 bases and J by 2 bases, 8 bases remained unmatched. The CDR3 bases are TGTGCCAGTAGTATCTCTCCAACAGGGGTCACAGATACGCAGTATTTT. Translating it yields CASSISPTGVTDTQYF.

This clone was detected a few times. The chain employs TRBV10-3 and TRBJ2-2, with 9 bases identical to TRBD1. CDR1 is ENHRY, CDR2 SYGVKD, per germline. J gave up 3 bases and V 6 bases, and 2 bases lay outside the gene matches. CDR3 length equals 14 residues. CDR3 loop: CAIRRTGDTGELFF. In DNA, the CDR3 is TGTGCCATCAGAAGGACAGGGGACACCGGGGAGCTGTTTTTT.

The CDR3 region is CASSAIRQGTNYGYTF. For the CDR3, the DNA is TGTGCCAGTAGTGCGATTCGACAGGGAACTAACTATGGCTACACCTTC. The chain is built from TRBV19 and TRBJ1-2; 7 nucleotides agree with TRBD1. The V and J ends lost 5 bases and 0 bases, in that order; junction bases with no gene match: 9. The CDR3 runs to 16 residues. Per germline, CDR1 LNHDA and CDR2 SQIVND (reference sequence).

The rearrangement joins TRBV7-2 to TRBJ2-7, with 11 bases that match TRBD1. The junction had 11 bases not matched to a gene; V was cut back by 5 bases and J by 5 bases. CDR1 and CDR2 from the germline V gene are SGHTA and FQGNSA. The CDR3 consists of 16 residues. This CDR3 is CASSQFGTGGFHEQYF. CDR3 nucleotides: TGTGCCAGCAGCCAATTCGGGACAGGGGGTTTCCACGAGCAGTACTTC.

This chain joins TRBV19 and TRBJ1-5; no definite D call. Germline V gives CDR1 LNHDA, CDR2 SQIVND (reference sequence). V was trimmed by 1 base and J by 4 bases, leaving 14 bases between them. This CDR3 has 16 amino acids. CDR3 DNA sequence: TGTGCCAGTAGTATAGGATCGGGGATATTAAATCAGCCCCAGCATTTT. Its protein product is CASSIGSGILNQPQHF.

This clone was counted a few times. CDR3 sequence: CASSLGLAGGKEQFF. CDR3 DNA: TGTGCCAGCAGCCTGGGACTAGCGGGGGGTAAAGAGCAGTTCTTC. The J gene is TRBJ2-1, the V gene TRBV11-2; 15 bases are a match to TRBD2. The CDR3 loop spans 15 amino acids. Trimming cost V 5 bases and J 10 bases; bases outside gene matches: 6. In germline, CDR1 is SGHAT, CDR2 FQNNGV. Full variable domain (rest looked up from reference TRBV11-2 and TRBJ2-1): EAGVAQSPRYKIIEKRQSVAFWCNPISGHATLYWYQQILGQGPKLLIQFQNNGVVDDSQLPKDRFSAERLKGVDSTLKIQPAKLEDSAVYLCASSLGLAGGKEQFFGPGTRLTVL.

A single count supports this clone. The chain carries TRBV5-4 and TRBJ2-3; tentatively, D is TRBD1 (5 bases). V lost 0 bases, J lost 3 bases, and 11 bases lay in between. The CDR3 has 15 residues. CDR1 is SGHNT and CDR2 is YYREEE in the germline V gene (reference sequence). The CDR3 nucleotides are TGTGCCAGCAGCTTGGTTGGGCGACAGACAGATACGCAGTATTTT. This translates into CASSLVGRQTDTQYF.

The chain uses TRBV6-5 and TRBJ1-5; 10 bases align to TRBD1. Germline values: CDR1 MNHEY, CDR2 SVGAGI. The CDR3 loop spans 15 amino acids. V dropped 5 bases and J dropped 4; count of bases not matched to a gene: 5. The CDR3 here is CASSPGQGQNQPQHF. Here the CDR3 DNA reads TGTGCCAGCAGTCCGGGACAGGGGCAAAATCAGCCCCAGCATTTT.

The CDR3 here is CASSPKDRGQWAFNSPLHF. In DNA form, the CDR3 reads TGTGCCAGCTCACCCAAGGACAGGGGTCAATGGGCATTTAATTCACCCCTCCACTTT. The chain has TRBV18 and TRBJ1-6; 9 bases line up with TRBD1. The CDR3 covers 19 residues. The J segment lost 6 bases and the V segment lost 3 bases, leaving 15 bases of the junction unmatched. CDR1 is KGHSH, CDR2 LQKENI, per germline.

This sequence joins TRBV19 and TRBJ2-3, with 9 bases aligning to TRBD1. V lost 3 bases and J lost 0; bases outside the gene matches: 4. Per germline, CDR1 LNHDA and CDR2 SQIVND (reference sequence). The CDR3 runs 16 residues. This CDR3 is CASSITGGSSTDTQYF. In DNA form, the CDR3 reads TGTGCCAGTAGTATTACAGGGGGCTCTAGCACAGATACGCAGTATTTT.

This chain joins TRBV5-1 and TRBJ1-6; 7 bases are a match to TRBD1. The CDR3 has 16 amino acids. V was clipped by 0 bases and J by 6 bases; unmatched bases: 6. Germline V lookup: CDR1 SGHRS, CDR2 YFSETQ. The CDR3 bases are TGCGCCAGCAGCTTGGACGGGACAGCTATTAATTCACCCCTCCACTTT. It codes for CASSLDGTAINSPLHF.

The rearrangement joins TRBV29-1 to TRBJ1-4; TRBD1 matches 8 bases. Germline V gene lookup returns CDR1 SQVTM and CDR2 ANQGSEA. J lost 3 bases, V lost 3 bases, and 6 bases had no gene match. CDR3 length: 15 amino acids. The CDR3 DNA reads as TGCAGCGTTGACGGGAAACAGGGGGCTAATGAAAAACTGTTTTTT. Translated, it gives CSVDGKQGANEKLFF. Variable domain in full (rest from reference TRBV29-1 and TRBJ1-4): SAVISQKPSRDICQRGTSLTIQCQVDSQVTMMFWYRQQPGQSLTLIATANQGSEATYESGFVIDKFPISRPNLTFSTLTVSNMSPEDSSIYLCSVDGKQGANEKLFFGSGTQLSVL.

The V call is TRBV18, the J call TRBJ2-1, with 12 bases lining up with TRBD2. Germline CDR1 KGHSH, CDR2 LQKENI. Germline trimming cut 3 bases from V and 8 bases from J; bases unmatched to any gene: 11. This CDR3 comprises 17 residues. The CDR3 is CASSPRLAGVIGDEQFF. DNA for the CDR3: TGTGCCAGCTCACCCCGACTAGCGGGAGTAATCGGCGATGAGCAGTTCTTC. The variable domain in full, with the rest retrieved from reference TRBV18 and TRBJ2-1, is NAGVMQNPRHLVRRRGQEARLRCSPMKGHSHVYWYRQLPEEGLKFMVYLQKENIIDESGMPKERFSAEFPKEGPSILRIQQVVRGDSAAYFCASSPRLAGVIGDEQFFGPGTRLTVL.

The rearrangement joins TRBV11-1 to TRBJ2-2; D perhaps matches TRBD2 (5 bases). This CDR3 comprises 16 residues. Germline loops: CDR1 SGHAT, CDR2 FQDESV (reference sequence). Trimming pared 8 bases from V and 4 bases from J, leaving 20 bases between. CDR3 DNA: TGTGCCAGCCAGGACTTAACTACTCGAACCACCGGGGAGCTGTTTTTT. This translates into CASQDLTTRTTGELFF.

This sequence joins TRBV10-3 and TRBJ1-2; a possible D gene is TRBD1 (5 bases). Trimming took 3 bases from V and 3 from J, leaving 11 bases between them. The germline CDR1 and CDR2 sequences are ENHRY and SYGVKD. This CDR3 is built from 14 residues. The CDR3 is CAISDRGKDYGYTF. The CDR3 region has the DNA TGTGCCATCAGTGATCGGGGGAAGGACTATGGCTACACCTTC.